Only a few counts were recorded for the clone carrying this T cell receptor (beta chain). Its cognate antigen is unknown. The data belong to a study of PD-1 blockade in classical Hodgkin lymphoma. Whole-study context: Patients got intravenous nivolumab 3 mg/kg every 2 weeks. Study-wide points: Baseline diversity was lower in partial responders and progressors than complete responders. Compared with healthy donors, newly diagnosed patients reportedly showed lower baseline TCR diversity.

The CDR3 covers 14 residues. CDR1 is MNHNY and CDR2 is SVGAGI in the germline V gene (reference sequence). The V gene lost 2 bases and the J gene lost 0 bases, with 5 bases spanning the gap. Assay used: immunoSEQ multiplex PCR; TCRdb lists only in-frame clones, some missing. Among tens of thousands of clones listed, 88% were seen once. All the patients suffered relapse after autologous stem cell transplantation, and brentuximab vedotin exposure differed. The TCR sequence derives from a human donor with classical Hodgkin lymphoma. The starting material was peripheral blood mononuclear cells (PBMCs), obtained at baseline. The chain links TRBV6-6 to TRBJ1-5; D remains ambiguous. Written as DNA, the CDR3 is TGTGCCAGCAGTTACGTCGGTAGCAATCAGCCCCAGCATTTT. It is translated as CASSYVGSNQPQHF.